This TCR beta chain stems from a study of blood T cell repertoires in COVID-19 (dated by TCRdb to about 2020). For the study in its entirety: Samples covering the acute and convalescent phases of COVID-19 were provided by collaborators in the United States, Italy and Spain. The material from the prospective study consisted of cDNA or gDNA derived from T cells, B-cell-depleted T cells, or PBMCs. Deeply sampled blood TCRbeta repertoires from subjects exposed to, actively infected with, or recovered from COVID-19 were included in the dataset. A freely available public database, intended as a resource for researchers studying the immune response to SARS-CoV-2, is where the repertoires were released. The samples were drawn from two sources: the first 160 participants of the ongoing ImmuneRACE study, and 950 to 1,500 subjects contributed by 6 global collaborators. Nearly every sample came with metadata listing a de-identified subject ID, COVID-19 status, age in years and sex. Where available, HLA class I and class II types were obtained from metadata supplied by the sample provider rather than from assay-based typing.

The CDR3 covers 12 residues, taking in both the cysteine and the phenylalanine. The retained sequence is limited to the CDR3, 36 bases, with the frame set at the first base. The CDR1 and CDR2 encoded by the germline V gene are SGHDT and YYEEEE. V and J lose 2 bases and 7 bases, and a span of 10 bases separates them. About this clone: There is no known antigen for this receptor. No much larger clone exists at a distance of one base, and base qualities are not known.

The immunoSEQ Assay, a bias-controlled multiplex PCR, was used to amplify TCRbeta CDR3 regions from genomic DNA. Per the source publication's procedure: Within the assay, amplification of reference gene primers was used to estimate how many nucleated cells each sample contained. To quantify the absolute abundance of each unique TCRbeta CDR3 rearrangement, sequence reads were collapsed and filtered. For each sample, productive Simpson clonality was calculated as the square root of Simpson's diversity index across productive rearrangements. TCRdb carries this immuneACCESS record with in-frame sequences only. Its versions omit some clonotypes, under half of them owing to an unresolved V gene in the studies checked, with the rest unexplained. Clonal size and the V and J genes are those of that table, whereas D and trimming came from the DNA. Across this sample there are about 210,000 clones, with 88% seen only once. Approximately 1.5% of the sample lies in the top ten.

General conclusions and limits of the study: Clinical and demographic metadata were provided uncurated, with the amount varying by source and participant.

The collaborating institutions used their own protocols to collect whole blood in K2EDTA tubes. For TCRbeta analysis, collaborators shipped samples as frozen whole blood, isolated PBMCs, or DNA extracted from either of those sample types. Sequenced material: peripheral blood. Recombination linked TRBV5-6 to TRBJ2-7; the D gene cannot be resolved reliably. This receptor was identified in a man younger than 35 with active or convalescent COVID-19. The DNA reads TGTGCCAGCAGCTTAACCCCCAGGGAGCAGTACTTC. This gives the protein CASSLTPREQYF.